This T cell receptor (beta chain) was identified in a study of T cell responses to AZD1222 COVID-19 vaccine. Generated by immunoSEQ multiplex PCR, the TCRdb table keeps only in-frame clones and is missing some. The table includes approximately 130,000 clones, approximately 93% detected once. The germline V and J ends were trimmed by 0 bases and 3 bases, with 14 bases remaining between them. CDR1 is LGHDT, CDR2 YNNKEL, per germline (reference sequence). The CDR3 loop spans 16 amino acids. The TCR sequence derives from an adult in good health. Specimen: peripheral blood, collected on day 0 of AZD1222 vaccination. The genes are TRBV3-1 (or the pseudogene TRBV3-2) and TRBJ1-2, with D possibly matching TRBD1 (6 bases). The CDR3 nucleotides read TGTGCCAGCAGCCAAGACCACGGGGGCTCGGACTATGGCTACACCTTC. This sequence encodes CASSQDHGGSDYGYTF.